This TCR beta chain comes out of a study of CD4+ T cells in melanoma. Study-wide points: CD8+ T cell, macrophage and B cell function reportedly correlated with neoantigen-specific CD4+ T cells. Neoantigen-specific CD4+ T cells in melanoma reportedly had diverse differentiation states.

As concerns this clone: Its antigen remains unknown.

The method was immunoSEQ multiplex PCR; TCRdb's version includes in-frame clones alone and lacks a portion of them. The sample has around 19,000 clones, 81% seen once. The CDR3 extends over 15 amino acids. Germline V CDR1 and CDR2: MNHEY, SMNVEV (reference sequence). V was cut by 7 bases and J by 1 base, with 16 bases left in between. Sequencing input: cells from a culture (not recorded whether cultured in vitro). The sequence came from a human donor with melanoma. This rearrangement joins TRBV27 to TRBJ1-1; a weak D match, TRBD1 (6 bases). The CDR3 DNA follows: TGTGCCAGCATCGCCTCACGGACAGCGAACACTGAAGCTTTCTTT. This sequence encodes CASIASRTANTEAFF.